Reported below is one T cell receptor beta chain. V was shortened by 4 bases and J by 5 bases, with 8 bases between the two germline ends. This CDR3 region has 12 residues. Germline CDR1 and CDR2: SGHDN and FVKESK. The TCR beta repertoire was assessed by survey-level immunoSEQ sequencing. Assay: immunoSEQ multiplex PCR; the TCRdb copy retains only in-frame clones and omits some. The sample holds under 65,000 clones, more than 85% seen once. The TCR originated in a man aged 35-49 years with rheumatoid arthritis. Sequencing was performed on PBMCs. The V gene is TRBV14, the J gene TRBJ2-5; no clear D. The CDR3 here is CASSRLGETQYF. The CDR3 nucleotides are TGTGCCAGCAGCCGATTAGGCGAGACCCAGTACTTC.